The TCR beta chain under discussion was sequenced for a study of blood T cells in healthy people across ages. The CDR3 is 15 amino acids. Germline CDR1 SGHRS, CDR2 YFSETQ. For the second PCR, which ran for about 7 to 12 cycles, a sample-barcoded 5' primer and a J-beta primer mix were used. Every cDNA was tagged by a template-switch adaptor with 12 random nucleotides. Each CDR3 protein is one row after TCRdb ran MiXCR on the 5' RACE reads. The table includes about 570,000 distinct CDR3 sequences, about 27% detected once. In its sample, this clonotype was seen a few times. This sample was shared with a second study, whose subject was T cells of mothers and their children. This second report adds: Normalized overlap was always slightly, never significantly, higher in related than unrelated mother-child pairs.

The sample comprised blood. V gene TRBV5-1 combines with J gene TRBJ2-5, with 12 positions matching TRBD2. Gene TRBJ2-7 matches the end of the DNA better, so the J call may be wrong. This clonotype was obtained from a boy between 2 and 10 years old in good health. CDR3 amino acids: CASSAGLAGIYEQYF. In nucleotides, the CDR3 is TGCGCCAGCAGCGCTGGACTAGCGGGGATCTACGAGCAGTACTTC.